The 28 T cell receptor beta chains below all came from one sample that was sequenced in a study of T cell changes during pregnancy in multiple sclerosis. Sequencing was performed with immunoSEQ multiplex PCR; in TCRdb, only in-frame clones are kept and a portion is missing. The repertoire consists of 65,000 to 85,000 clones, with 92% occurring once and the leading ten covering more than 1.1%. Here the sequenced sample was peripheral blood, taken after pregnancy. The receptors originated from a female donor with multiple sclerosis, enrolled in a pregnancy study.

The rearrangement links TRBV7-2 to TRBJ1-1, with D possibly matching TRBD1 (6 bases). The CDR3 has 16 amino acids. V was shortened by 5 bases and J by 1 base, with 17 bases between the two germline ends. The germline CDR1 and CDR2 sequences are SGHTA and FQGNSA. The CDR3 sequence is CASSPRGGAKNTEAFF. CDR3 nucleotide sequence: TGTGCCAGCAGCCCACGAGGGGGGGCGAAGAACACTGAAGCTTTCTTT.

This clone was seen a single time. V gene TRBV4-1 combines with J gene TRBJ1-2; weak D call: TRBD1 (5 bases). The germline CDR1 and CDR2 sequences are MGHRA and YSYEKL. The CDR3 has 13 residues. Trimming left V 4 bases short and J 1 base short, with 7 bases between. The CDR3 region has the DNA TGCGCCAGCAGCCCGGGACTTAACTATGGCTACACCTTC. This sequence encodes CASSPGLNYGYTF.

The V and J genes are TRBV7-9 and TRBJ2-5; 12 bases align to TRBD2. CDR1 SEHNR and CDR2 FQNEAQ come from the germline V gene (reference sequence). The CDR3 is made up of 15 amino acids. With 5 bases clipped from V and 4 bases from J, the junction kept 5 bases outside the gene matches. CDR3 nucleotide sequence: TGTGCCAGCAGCCCGTTACTAGCGGGAGGAGAGACCCAGTACTTC. It codes for CASSPLLAGGETQYF.

The genes are TRBV5-1 and TRBJ2-7; TRBD1 aligns across 7 bases. V lost 2 bases, J lost 3 bases, and 2 bases stayed unmatched. The CDR3 loop spans 13 amino acids. Germline values: CDR1 SGHRS, CDR2 YFSETQ. Written as DNA, the CDR3 is TGCGCCAGCAGCTTCGCAGGGGGCTACGAGCAGTACTTC. This translates into CASSFAGGYEQYF.

The gene calls are TRBV5-1 and TRBJ2-7; D possibly corresponds to TRBD1 (6 bases). Germline loops: CDR1 SGHRS, CDR2 YFSETQ. V lost 2 bases to trimming and J lost 5 bases, with 8 bases between them. The CDR3 sequence is 12 residues long. The CDR3 protein is CASSLQGHEQYF. In DNA form, the CDR3 reads TGCGCCAGCAGCTTACAGGGCCACGAGCAGTACTTC.

This clone was counted a single time. The rearrangement uses TRBV7-2 and TRBJ2-7; D call uncertain. With 5 bases removed from V and 3 bases from J, the gap between germline ends came to 8 bases. Per the germline V gene, CDR1 is SGHTA and CDR2 is FQGNSA. This CDR3 contains 12 residues. In nucleotides, the CDR3 is TGTGCCAGCAGCCCTAGTTACTACGAGCAGTACTTC. Its protein is CASSPSYYEQYF.

The J gene is TRBJ2-7, the V gene TRBV7-9; possibly TRBD2 for D (7 bases). In germline, CDR1 is SEHNR, CDR2 FQNEAQ (reference sequence). The CDR3 runs 15 residues. V gave up 1 base and J gave up 5 bases, with 15 bases separating them. The CDR3 is CASSLETGGKDEQYF. The CDR3 nucleotides are TGTGCCAGCAGCTTAGAGACGGGGGGCAAGGACGAGCAGTACTTC. Filled out from reference TRBV7-9 and TRBJ2-7, the complete variable domain reads DTGVSQNPRHKITKRGQNVTFRCDPISEHNRLYWYRQTLGQGPEFLTYFQNEAQLEKSRLLSDRFSAERPKGSFSTLEIQRTEQGDSAMYLCASSLETGGKDEQYFGPGTRLTVT.

This sequence joins TRBV13 and TRBJ1-2; weak D call: TRBD1 (5 bases). From germline, CDR1 is PRHDT and CDR2 FYEKMQ (reference sequence). V was pared by 4 bases and J by 8 bases, with 29 bases between. The CDR3 length is 18 residues. This chain's CDR3 is CASSYVVPGEGRSGGYTF. The CDR3 nucleotides read TGTGCCAGCAGCTACGTCGTCCCTGGGGAGGGGAGATCGGGGGGCTACACCTTC.

As regards this clone: Other DNA sequences within the sample encode an identical CDR3. The chain joins TRBV27 to TRBJ2-7; the match to TRBD1 covers 7 bases. V shed 2 bases and J 2 bases; nucleotides not matched to a gene: 3. CDR1 MNHEY and CDR2 SMNVEV come from the germline V gene (reference sequence). The CDR3 length is 14 residues. The CDR3 here is CASSLTDRAYEQYF. For the CDR3, the DNA is TGTGCCAGCAGTTTAACCGACAGGGCCTACGAGCAGTACTTC.

The chain combines TRBV28 with TRBJ2-7, with TRBD1 matching 9 bases. Germline CDR1 reads MDHEN; CDR2 reads SYDVKM. After removal of 10 bases from V and 2 bases from J, the junction contained 6 bases not matched to a gene. The CDR3 contains 13 residues. CDR3 DNA: TGTGCCACCCGGGGGACAGGGCCCTACGAGCAGTACTTC. Translation: CATRGTGPYEQYF.

This chain joins TRBV6-5 and TRBJ2-1, with 7 nucleotides matching TRBD1. Germline V gene lookup returns CDR1 MNHEY and CDR2 SVGAGI. The CDR3 consists of 12 residues. The V gene end was trimmed by 4 bases and the J gene end by 10 bases; junction bases not matched to a gene: 4. The chain's CDR3 is CASSSRGREQFF. DNA for the CDR3: TGTGCCAGCAGTTCAAGGGGGCGCGAGCAGTTCTTC.

The rearrangement joins TRBV21-1 to TRBJ2-3; TRBD2 is the table's D call and was not checked against the DNA. TRBV21-1 is labeled a pseudogene. The CDR3 extends over 18 amino acids. The CDR3 is CASSKAAVAEEGADTQYF. For the CDR3, the DNA is TGTGCCAGCAGCAAAGCGGCGGTAGCGGAAGAAGGGGCAGATACGCAGTATTTT.

The chain employs TRBV5-6 and TRBJ2-7; 7 nucleotides match TRBD1. Per the germline V gene, CDR1 is SGHDT and CDR2 is YYEEEE. The CDR3 is 12 residues long. J lost 5 bases, V lost 3 bases, and 2 bases had no gene match. The CDR3 DNA reads TGTGCCAGCAGCTCCGGGACAGACGAGCAGTACTTC. Translating gives CASSSGTDEQYF.

The chain combines TRBV9 with TRBJ1-5; D may be TRBD1 (5 bases). The V gene lost 3 bases and the J gene lost 4 bases, with 11 bases spanning the gap. The CDR3 extends over 14 amino acids. Germline V gene sequence: CDR1 SGDLS, CDR2 YYNGEE. CDR3 in DNA: TGTGCCAGCAGCGGCATAGGGGATAATCAGCCCCAGCATTTT. Protein: CASSGIGDNQPQHF.

CDR3 loop: CASSLDRDFYEQYF. The DNA for the CDR3 is TGTGCCAGCAGCTTAGATCGGGATTTCTACGAGCAGTACTTC. The rearrangement links TRBV7-2 to TRBJ2-7, with D perhaps matching TRBD2 (5 bases). The CDR3 contains 14 residues. Trimming removed 1 base at V and 3 bases at J, with 10 bases between. The germline CDR1 and CDR2 sequences are SGHTA and FQGNSA.

The V call is TRBV28, the J call TRBJ2-1, with 8 bases fitting TRBD2. This CDR3 spans 16 amino acids. The V segment lost 2 bases and the J segment 9 bases; nucleotides outside the gene matches: 12. Looked up from germline, CDR1 is MDHEN and CDR2 is SYDVKM. The CDR3 here is CASSLIAPPLAAEQFF. Written as DNA, the CDR3 is TGTGCCAGCAGTTTAATCGCCCCACCACTAGCGGCTGAGCAGTTCTTC. Filled out from reference TRBV28 and TRBJ2-1, the complete variable domain reads DVKVTQSSRYLVKRTGEKVFLECVQDMDHENMFWYRQDPGLGLRLIYFSYDVKMKEKGDIPEGYSVSREKKERFSLILESASTNQTSMYLCASSLIAPPLAAEQFFGPGTRLTVL.

This clone has just a few counts. The V gene is TRBV6-5, the J gene TRBJ1-3; perhaps TRBD1 as D (5 bases). CDR1 is MNHEY, CDR2 SVGAGI, per germline. Trimming took off 8 bases at V and 0 bases at J, with 11 bases between the two ends. The CDR3 is 14 amino acids. The CDR3 protein is CASSTGRSGNTIYF. For the CDR3, the DNA is TGTGCCAGCTCAACAGGTCGCTCTGGAAACACCATATATTTT.

The genes are TRBV10-1 and TRBJ2-1; D not resolved. The length of the CDR3 is 15 residues. V lost 0 bases, J lost 7 bases, and 13 bases lay in between. The germline gives CDR1 WNHNN, CDR2 SYGVQD (reference sequence). CDR3 in amino acids: CASSESRLERNEQFF. The CDR3 region has the DNA TGCGCCAGCAGTGAGTCTCGGCTAGAAAGAAATGAGCAGTTCTTC.

The chain combines TRBV4-1 with TRBJ2-2; D is ambiguous. Germline V gene sequence: CDR1 MGHRA, CDR2 YSYEKL. V dropped 4 bases and J dropped 6 bases, with 12 bases sitting between them. This CDR3 spans 14 amino acids. Written as DNA, the CDR3 is TGCGCCAGCAGCCCCAGACTGCACGCCGGGGAGCTGTTTTTT. Its protein is CASSPRLHAGELFF.

This clone is a singleton in its sample. The chain joins TRBV28 to TRBJ2-2; 12 bases map to TRBD2. Per the germline V gene, CDR1 is MDHEN and CDR2 is SYDVKM. The CDR3 covers 16 residues. Germline trimming cut 2 bases from V and 6 bases from J; bases unmatched to any gene: 4. CDR3 protein: CASSLRTSGEAGELFF. CDR3 nucleotide sequence: TGTGCCAGCAGTTTACGGACTAGCGGGGAGGCCGGGGAGCTGTTTTTT.

The gene calls are TRBV5-1 and TRBJ2-5; 8 bases are a match to TRBD1. The junction had 6 bases not matched to a gene; V was cut back by 4 bases and J by 4 bases. The CDR3 consists of 14 residues. The germline CDR1 and CDR2 sequences are SGHRS and YFSETQ. In nucleotides, the CDR3 is TGCGCCAGCAGCCCAACAGGGGGGAGAGAGACCCAGTACTTC. This codes for CASSPTGGRETQYF.

V and J are TRBV10-3 and TRBJ2-1; TRBD2 agrees at 11 bases. Germline CDR1 ENHRY, CDR2 SYGVKD. The CDR3 totals 16 residues. V was pared by 6 bases and J by 8 bases, with 12 bases of the junction left unmatched. The CDR3 region is CAISVVGTSGRDEQFF. The CDR3 nucleotides are TGTGCCATCAGCGTTGTCGGGACTAGCGGTAGGGATGAGCAGTTCTTC.

The chain carries TRBV11-2 and TRBJ2-7; 12 bases fit TRBD1. CDR1 is SGHAT and CDR2 is FQNNGV in the germline V gene. There are 17 residues in the CDR3. V lost 6 bases and J lost 2; bases outside the gene matches: 11. CDR3 amino acids: CASSKTTGTGGAYEQYF. In DNA, the CDR3 is TGTGCCAGCAGTAAGACAACCGGGACAGGGGGCGCCTACGAGCAGTACTTC.

The rearrangement joins TRBV6-5 to TRBJ2-2; 8 nucleotides agree with TRBD1. The CDR3 runs to 15 residues. The trim removed 5 bases at V and 7 bases at J, leaving 9 bases unmatched. The germline gives CDR1 MNHEY, CDR2 SVGAGI. The CDR3 DNA follows: TGTGCCAGCAGTAGGTACAGGGGGTCTAACGGGGAGCTGTTTTTT. Protein: CASSRYRGSNGELFF.

The gene calls are TRBV19 and TRBJ1-4; a possible D gene is TRBD1 (5 bases). The length of the CDR3 is 16 residues. Between the trimmed V and J ends, which lost 9 bases and 0 bases, there was a span of 17 bases. The germline V gene has CDR1 LNHDA and CDR2 SQIVND (reference sequence). CDR3 DNA sequence: TGTGCCAGCCGGGACTCCCTTGCTACAACTAATGAAAAACTGTTTTTT. Translated, it gives CASRDSLATTNEKLFF.

The J gene is TRBJ2-5, the V gene TRBV7-9, with D perhaps TRBD2 (6 bases). Trimming left V 3 bases short and J 7 bases short, with 15 bases between. Germline V lookup: CDR1 SEHNR, CDR2 FQNEAQ (reference sequence). The CDR3 loop spans 14 amino acids. The CDR3 region is CASSLEVAVRTQYF. DNA of the CDR3: TGTGCCAGCAGCTTGGAGGTAGCGGTCAGGACCCAGTACTTC.

This clone was seen just once. This chain connects TRBV5-1 to TRBJ1-1; weak D call: TRBD1 (5 bases). From germline, CDR1 is SGHRS and CDR2 YFSETQ. The CDR3 has 13 residues. V lost 2 bases and J lost 1, with 6 bases in between. In nucleotides, the CDR3 is TGCGCCAGCAGCTTCAGGGAGAACACTGAAGCTTTCTTT. This translates into CASSFRENTEAFF.

The J gene is TRBJ1-1, the V gene TRBV29-1; D might be TRBD1 (6 bases). Between the trimmed V and J ends, which lost 4 bases and 3 bases, there was a span of 9 bases. Looked up from germline, CDR1 is SQVTM and CDR2 is ANQGSEA. The CDR3 runs to 12 residues. CDR3 sequence reads: CSVVGGDTEAFF. The CDR3 DNA follows: TGCAGCGTTGTAGGGGGGGACACTGAAGCTTTCTTT.